These 17 T cell receptor beta chains came from one sample sequenced in a study of T cell repertoires and HLA-DP antigens. Repertoires were generated with immunoSEQ multiplex PCR, while TCRdb's copy carries only in-frame clones and drops some. Found here are 65,000 to 95,000 clones, just under 80% of them singletons; the top ten hold around 1.5%. Their antigen targets remain unknown. The sample was CD4+ T cells from PBMCs. These receptors were collected from a man aged 55 to 70 in good health and CMV-seronegative.

The rearrangement links TRBV7-9 to TRBJ1-2, with D unresolved. The CDR3 covers 12 residues. V lost 8 bases, J lost 5 bases, and 12 bases lay in between. CDR1 and CDR2 (germline): SEHNR, FQNEAQ (reference sequence). CDR3 DNA sequence: TGTGCCAGCGGCTACCAGCTGTATGGCTACACCTTC. It encodes CASGYQLYGYTF.

The gene calls are TRBV19 and TRBJ2-3; D is unclear. With 6 bases removed from V and 2 bases from J, the gap between germline ends came to 15 bases. Looked up from germline, CDR1 is LNHDA and CDR2 is SQIVND (reference sequence). The CDR3 has 15 amino acids. Written as DNA, the CDR3 is TGTGCCAGTAGAGTCGTGGCAGGATTCACAGATACGCAGTATTTT. Its translation: CASRVVAGFTDTQYF.

This sequence joins TRBV5-6 and TRBJ2-4, with 10 nucleotides matching TRBD1. Germline values: CDR1 SGHDT, CDR2 YYEEEE. With V trimmed by 2 bases and J by 0 bases, 5 bases remained unmatched. The CDR3 is made up of 17 amino acids. The CDR3 region has the DNA TGTGCCAGCAGCTTTAAGGGGACAGGGGAAGCCAAAAACATTCAGTACTTC. The encoded protein is CASSFKGTGEAKNIQYF.

This chain joins TRBV11-2 and TRBJ2-1; 8 bases map to TRBD1. The CDR3 is 15 residues long. Germline V gives CDR1 SGHAT, CDR2 FQNNGV. V lost 6 bases, J lost 7 bases, and 11 bases stayed unmatched. CDR3 protein: CASRPGTGGLNEQFF. The CDR3 nucleotides are TGTGCCAGCAGGCCCGGGACAGGCGGATTGAATGAGCAGTTCTTC.

The gene calls are TRBV12-5 and TRBJ1-1, with 12 bases aligning to TRBD1. The CDR3 has 16 residues. In germline, CDR1 is LGHNT, CDR2 FRNRAP. V lost 8 bases and J lost 8; bases outside the gene matches: 15. The CDR3 protein is CASQTGTGGTGSEAFF. CDR3 DNA sequence: TGTGCTAGTCAGACCGGGACAGGGGGCACGGGTTCGGAAGCTTTCTTT.

This clone was found many times. The rearrangement links TRBV12-5 to TRBJ1-1, with D maybe TRBD1 (5 bases). The CDR3 has 14 residues. Germline CDR1 and CDR2: LGHNT and FRNRAP. The V end lost 5 bases, the J end lost 1 base, and 11 bases lay between the germline ends. The CDR3, as DNA: TGTGCTAGTGGTCCCGGGGCCGCGAACACTGAAGCTTTCTTT. It codes for CASGPGAANTEAFF.

In its sample, this clone was seen many times. The chain recombines TRBV28 with TRBJ2-4; 7 nucleotides line up with TRBD1. CDR1 is MDHEN and CDR2 is SYDVKM in the germline V gene. CDR3 size: 14 residues. The junction had 2 bases not matched to a gene; V was cut back by 6 bases and J by 0 bases. CDR3 in amino acids: CASSHRGAKNIQYF. CDR3 nucleotides: TGTGCCAGCAGCCACAGGGGAGCCAAAAACATTCAGTACTTC.

The chain recombines TRBV19 with TRBJ2-1, with 9 bases identical to TRBD1. The V gene end was trimmed by 5 bases and the J gene end by 10 bases; junction bases not matched to a gene: 9. This CDR3 spans 14 amino acids. Germline V gene sequence: CDR1 LNHDA, CDR2 SQIVND (reference sequence). The CDR3 reads CASSRGDRESEQFF. CDR3 bases: TGTGCCAGTAGTCGAGGGGACAGGGAAAGCGAGCAGTTCTTC.

This chain joins TRBV15 and TRBJ1-4; 9 positions match TRBD1. With V trimmed by 5 bases and J by 8 bases, 6 bases remained unmatched. Germline CDR1 is LNHNV and CDR2 is YYDKDF (reference sequence). This CDR3 spans 14 amino acids. CDR3 in DNA: TGTGCCACCAGCCGGGGGACAGGGACCGAAAAACTGTTTTTT. This translates into CATSRGTGTEKLFF. Full variable domain (remainder filled in from reference TRBV15 and TRBJ1-4): DAMVIQNPRYQVTQFGKPVTLSCSQTLNHNVMYWYQQKSSQAPKLLFHYYDKDFNNEADTPDNFQSRRPNTSFCFLDIRSPGLGDTAMYLCATSRGTGTEKLFFGSGTQLSVL.

The V call is TRBV30, the J call TRBJ1-2; perhaps TRBD1 as D (5 bases). From germline, CDR1 is GTSNPN and CDR2 SVGIG (reference sequence). V gave up 0 bases and J gave up 4 bases, with 15 bases separating them. The CDR3 loop spans 15 amino acids. The CDR3 region is CAWSVHMGGGYGYTF. The CDR3 bases are TGTGCCTGGAGTGTACATATGGGGGGAGGCTATGGCTACACCTTC.

V gene TRBV7-2 combines with J gene TRBJ1-5, with a weak D call TRBD1 (5 bases). Trimming took off 2 bases at V and 2 bases at J, with 7 bases between the two ends. Germline CDR1 reads SGHTA; CDR2 reads FQGNSA. This CDR3 is built from 14 residues. CDR3 sequence: CASSLRGRNQPQHF. Written as DNA, the CDR3 is TGTGCCAGCAGCTTACGGGGACGCAATCAGCCCCAGCATTTT.

The V gene is TRBV7-6, the J gene TRBJ1-6; 10 bases are a match to TRBD1. There are 16 residues in the CDR3. Germline assignment: CDR1 SGHVS and CDR2 FNYEAQ. J was trimmed by 10 bases and V by 3 bases; bases with no gene match: 9. CDR3 coding DNA: TGTGCCAGCAGCTTGACGGACAGGGGGGGGTGGTCACCCCTCCACTTT. Translated, it gives CASSLTDRGGWSPLHF.

The V call is TRBV18, the J call TRBJ1-4, with a tentative D call TRBD1 (6 bases). The length of the CDR3 is 16 residues. Trimming removed 2 bases from V and 0 bases from J, with 10 bases in between. Germline lookup yields CDR1 KGHSH and CDR2 LQKENI. The CDR3: CASSPTGPATNEKLFF. In DNA, the CDR3 is TGTGCCAGCTCACCAACAGGGCCGGCAACTAATGAAAAACTGTTTTTT.

The V and J genes are TRBV5-1 and TRBJ2-1; D might be TRBD2 (7 bases). The V end was cut by 2 bases, the J end by 7 bases, with 25 bases between. CDR1 SGHRS and CDR2 YFSETQ come from the germline V gene. The CDR3 is 18 amino acids. CDR3: CASSFGTLKREGGNEQFF. CDR3 in DNA: TGCGCCAGCAGCTTTGGGACACTGAAGCGGGAAGGGGGGAATGAGCAGTTCTTC.

The V and J genes are TRBV7-9 and TRBJ2-5; 14 nucleotides align to TRBD2. CDR1 and CDR2 (germline): SEHNR, FQNEAQ (reference sequence). The CDR3 contains 17 residues. The CDR3 spells CATAGGLAGVSGETQYF. Here the CDR3 DNA reads TGTGCTACTGCGGGGGGACTAGCGGGAGTGAGTGGAGAGACCCAGTACTTC.

J is TRBJ2-7 and V is TRBV10-1, with D tentatively TRBD2 (6 bases). The CDR3 runs to 13 residues. Germline CDR1 is WNHNN and CDR2 is SYGVQD (reference sequence). V dropped 3 bases and J dropped 9 bases, with 15 bases sitting between them. CDR3 nucleotide sequence: TGCGCCAGCAGTGATAGTCGTTTCGGGGGGCAGTACTTC. Amino acid sequence: CASSDSRFGGQYF.

The chain links TRBV30 to TRBJ2-1; 7 bases fit TRBD2. The CDR3 contains 13 residues. Looked up from germline, CDR1 is GTSNPN and CDR2 is SVGIG (reference sequence). V shed 5 bases, J shed 5 bases, and the junction held 6 bases outside the gene matches. The CDR3 nucleotides read TGTGCCTGGGAGGAGGGACTAAACAATGAGCAGTTCTTC. Translation: CAWEEGLNNEQFF.